This T cell receptor (beta chain) was observed in a study of blood T cell repertoires in COVID-19. Study context: Donors in the United States, Italy and Spain gave samples during acute or convalescent COVID-19. T cells, B-cell-depleted T cells, or PBMCs supplied cDNA or gDNA.

The junction had 9 bases not matched to a gene; V was cut back by 0 bases and J by 6 bases. This CDR3 spans 16 amino acids. Germline CDR1 and CDR2: SGHRS and YFSETQ. In the original workflow: By means of reference gene primer amplification, nucleated cell counts were estimated. Using immunoSEQ multiplex PCR, the repertoire was profiled, and TCRdb retains in-frame clones only, with some absent. V, J and clone size are those of that table, while D and trimming were read from the DNA. Of 210,000 or so clones in the sample, 75% to 90% are singletons; the top ten hold 5.1%. The source is a human donor in a cohort sampled during active COVID-19. The sequencing input was peripheral blood. The V and J genes are TRBV5-1 and TRBJ2-1, with 7 bases identical to TRBD2. This CDR3 is CASSLAGLAGGNEQFF. In DNA form, the CDR3 reads TGCGCCAGCAGCTTGGCCGGGTTAGCGGGCGGCAATGAGCAGTTCTTC.